This TCR beta chain was sequenced in a study of CD8 T cells in ankylosing spondylitis. By quantitative 5'-RACE with molecular barcodes, the TCR beta libraries were made. TCRdb reanalysed the 5' RACE reads using MiXCR and keeps one entry per CDR3 protein. The sample gives approximately 350,000 distinct CDR3 sequences, 14% to 15% of which show up once; less than 1.1% is in the top ten. General observations from the study: There was reportedly significant enrichment of clones that were disease-linked in matched ankylosing spondylitis synovial fluid. Relatively scarce in peripheral blood, disease-linked clones were CD8+. Earlier reports found some motif variants in synovial fluid and blood in reactive arthritis.

This clonotype occurred a few times. Its antigen is unknown. This CDR3 contains 14 residues. Trimming stripped 5 bases from V and 2 bases from J, with 12 bases between. Germline assignment: CDR1 SGHRS and CDR2 YFSETQ. The sequence came from a male donor with ankylosing spondylitis or in good health (not recorded which). V and J are TRBV5-1 and TRBJ2-3, with D possibly matching TRBD2 (5 bases). Sequencing was performed on blood, either unsorted or a sorted T cell fraction (not recorded which). The CDR3 spells CASRSTGITDTQYF. CDR3 coding DNA: TGCGCCAGCAGAAGTACGGGGATCACAGATACGCAGTATTTT.